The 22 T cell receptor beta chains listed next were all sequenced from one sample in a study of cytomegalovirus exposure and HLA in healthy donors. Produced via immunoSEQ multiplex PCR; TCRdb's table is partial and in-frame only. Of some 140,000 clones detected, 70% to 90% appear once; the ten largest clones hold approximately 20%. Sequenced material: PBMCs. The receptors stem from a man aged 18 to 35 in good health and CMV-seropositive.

The CDR3 DNA sequence: TGCGCCAGCAGCCAACAGGGGAGAACTGAAGCTTTCTTT. It encodes CASSQQGRTEAFF. The chain combines TRBV5-1 with TRBJ1-1, with 7 positions matching TRBD1. This CDR3 contains 13 residues. With V trimmed by 4 bases and J by 5 bases, 5 bases remained unmatched. Germline-derived CDR1 and CDR2 are SGHRS and YFSETQ.

The CDR3 spells CASSSGQSSTDTQYF. The CDR3 DNA follows: TGTGCCAGCAGCTCCGGACAGTCTAGCACAGATACGCAGTATTTT. J is TRBJ2-3 and V is TRBV7-9; D perhaps matches TRBD1 (6 bases). Germline CDR1 SEHNR, CDR2 FQNEAQ (reference sequence). Trimming took 4 bases from V and 0 from J, leaving 11 bases between them. This CDR3 spans 15 amino acids.

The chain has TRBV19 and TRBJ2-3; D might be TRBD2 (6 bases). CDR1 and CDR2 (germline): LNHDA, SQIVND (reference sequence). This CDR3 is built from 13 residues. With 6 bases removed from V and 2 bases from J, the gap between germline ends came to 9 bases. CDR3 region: CASRRDFTDTQYF. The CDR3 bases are TGTGCCAGTAGGAGGGACTTCACAGATACGCAGTATTTT.

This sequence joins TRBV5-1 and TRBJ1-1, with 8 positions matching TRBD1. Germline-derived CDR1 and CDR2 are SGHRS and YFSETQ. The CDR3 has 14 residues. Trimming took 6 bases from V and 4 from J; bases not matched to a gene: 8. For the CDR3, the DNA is TGCGCCAGCACCACCAGGGGGCTGGGCACTGAAGCTTTCTTT. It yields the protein CASTTRGLGTEAFF. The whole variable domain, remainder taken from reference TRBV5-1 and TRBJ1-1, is KAGVTQTPRYLIKTRGQQVTLSCSPISGHRSVSWYQQTPGQGLQFLFEYFSETQRNKGNFPGRFSGRQFSNSRSEMNVSTLELGDSALYLCASTTRGLGTEAFFGQGTRLTVV.

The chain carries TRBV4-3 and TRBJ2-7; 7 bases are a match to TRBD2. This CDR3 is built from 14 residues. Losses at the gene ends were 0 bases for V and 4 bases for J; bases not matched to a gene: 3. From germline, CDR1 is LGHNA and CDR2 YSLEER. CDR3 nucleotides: TGCGCCAGCAGCCAAGATCTGGGGGGGTACGAGCAGTACTTC. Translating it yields CASSQDLGGYEQYF.

CDR3 nucleotides: TGTGCCAGTAGTGAGTCCGCTAGCGGGAGTTACAATGAGCAGTTCTTC. Its protein is CASSESASGSYNEQFF. This chain links TRBV19 with TRBJ2-1, with 10 bases matching TRBD2. The V and J ends lost 5 bases and 4 bases, in that order; junction bases with no gene match: 8. Per the germline V gene, CDR1 is LNHDA and CDR2 is SQIVND (reference sequence). The CDR3 covers 16 residues.

The CDR3 bases are TGCGCCAGCAGCCGAGGGGACAGCAGGGGGACTGAAGCTTTCTTT. This gives the protein CASSRGDSRGTEAFF. The chain is built from TRBV4-3 and TRBJ1-1; TRBD1 agrees at 7 bases. CDR3 length: 15 amino acids. The V segment lost 4 bases and the J segment 5 bases; nucleotides outside the gene matches: 10. The germline V gene has CDR1 LGHNA and CDR2 YSLEER.

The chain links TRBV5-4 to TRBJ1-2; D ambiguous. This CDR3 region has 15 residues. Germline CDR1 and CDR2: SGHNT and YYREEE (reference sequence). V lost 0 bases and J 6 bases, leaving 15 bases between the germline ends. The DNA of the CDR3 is TGTGCCAGCAGCTTGGTTATGGGCAGGCGGGATGGCTACACCTTC. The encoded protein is CASSLVMGRRDGYTF.

DNA of the CDR3: TGTGCCTGGAGTGTACCGCTAGCGGGGGCGCTTTACAATGAGCAGTTCTTC. Residues: CAWSVPLAGALYNEQFF. The V call is TRBV30, the J call TRBJ2-1; 10 nucleotides line up with TRBD2. This CDR3 is 17 amino acids long. Trimming took 0 bases from V and 4 from J; bases not matched to a gene: 9. Germline CDR1 and CDR2: GTSNPN and SVGIG (reference sequence).

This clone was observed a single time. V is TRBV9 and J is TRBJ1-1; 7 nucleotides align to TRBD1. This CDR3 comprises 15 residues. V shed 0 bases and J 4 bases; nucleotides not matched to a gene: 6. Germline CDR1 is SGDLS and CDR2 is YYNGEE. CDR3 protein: CASSVAGGRGTEAFF. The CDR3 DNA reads TGTGCCAGCAGCGTAGCAGGGGGGCGAGGCACTGAAGCTTTCTTT.

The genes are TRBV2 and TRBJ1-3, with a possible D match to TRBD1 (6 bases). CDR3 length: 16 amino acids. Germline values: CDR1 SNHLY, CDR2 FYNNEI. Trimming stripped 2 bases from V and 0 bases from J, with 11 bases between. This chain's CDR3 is CASSETGQVSGNTIYF. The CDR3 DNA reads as TGTGCCAGCAGTGAAACGGGACAAGTCTCTGGAAACACCATATATTTT.

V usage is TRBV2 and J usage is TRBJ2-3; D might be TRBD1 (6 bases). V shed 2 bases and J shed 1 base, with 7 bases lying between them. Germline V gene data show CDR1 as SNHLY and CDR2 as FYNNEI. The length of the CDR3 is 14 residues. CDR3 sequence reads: CASSEYRGTDTQYF. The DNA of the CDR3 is TGTGCCAGCAGTGAATACAGGGGCACAGATACGCAGTATTTT.

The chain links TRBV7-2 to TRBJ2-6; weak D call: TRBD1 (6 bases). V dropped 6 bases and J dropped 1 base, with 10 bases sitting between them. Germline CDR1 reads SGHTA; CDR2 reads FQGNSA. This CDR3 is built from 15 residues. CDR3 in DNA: TGTGCCAGCAGTTACAGGGTGTCTGGGGCCAACGTCCTGACTTTC. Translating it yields CASSYRVSGANVLTF.

CDR3 coding DNA: TGTGCCTGGAGTGTAGGCGGGGGGAGCTCCTACGAGCAGTACTTC. It encodes CAWSVGGGSSYEQYF. The chain carries TRBV30 and TRBJ2-7; 8 nucleotides match TRBD2. Trimming took 0 bases from V and 0 from J; bases not matched to a gene: 4. Germline loops: CDR1 GTSNPN, CDR2 SVGIG (reference sequence). The CDR3 contains 15 residues.

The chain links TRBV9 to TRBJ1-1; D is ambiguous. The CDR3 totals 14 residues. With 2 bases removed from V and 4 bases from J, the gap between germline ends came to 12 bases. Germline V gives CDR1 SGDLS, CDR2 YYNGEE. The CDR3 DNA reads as TGTGCCAGCAGCGTCTCACTGCCGCCCACTGAAGCTTTCTTT. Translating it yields CASSVSLPPTEAFF.

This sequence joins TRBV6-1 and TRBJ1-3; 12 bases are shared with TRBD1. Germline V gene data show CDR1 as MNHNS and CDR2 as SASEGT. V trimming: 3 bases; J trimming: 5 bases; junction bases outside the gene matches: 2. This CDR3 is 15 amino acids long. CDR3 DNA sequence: TGTGCCAGCAGTGACCGGGACAGGGGGCGAAACACCATATATTTT. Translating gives CASSDRDRGRNTIYF.

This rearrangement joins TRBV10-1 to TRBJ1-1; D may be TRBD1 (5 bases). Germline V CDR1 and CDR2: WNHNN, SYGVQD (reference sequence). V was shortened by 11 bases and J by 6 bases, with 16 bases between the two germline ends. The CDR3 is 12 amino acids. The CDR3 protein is CAWGGRNPEAFF. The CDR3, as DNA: TGCGCCTGGGGGGGGAGAAACCCTGAAGCTTTCTTT.

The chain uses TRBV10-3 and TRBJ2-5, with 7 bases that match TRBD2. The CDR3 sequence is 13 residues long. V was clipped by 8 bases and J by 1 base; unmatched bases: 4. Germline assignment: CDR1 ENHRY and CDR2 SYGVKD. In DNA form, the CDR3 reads TGTGCCATCGCCCCGGGGGGCCAAGAGACCCAGTACTTC. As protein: CAIAPGGQETQYF.

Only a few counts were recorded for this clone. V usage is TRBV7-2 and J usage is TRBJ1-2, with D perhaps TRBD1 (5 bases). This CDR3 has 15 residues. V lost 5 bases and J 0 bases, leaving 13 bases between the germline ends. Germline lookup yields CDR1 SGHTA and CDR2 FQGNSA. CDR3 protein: CASSQAGLPNYGYTF. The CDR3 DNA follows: TGTGCCAGCAGCCAAGCGGGACTGCCTAACTATGGCTACACCTTC.

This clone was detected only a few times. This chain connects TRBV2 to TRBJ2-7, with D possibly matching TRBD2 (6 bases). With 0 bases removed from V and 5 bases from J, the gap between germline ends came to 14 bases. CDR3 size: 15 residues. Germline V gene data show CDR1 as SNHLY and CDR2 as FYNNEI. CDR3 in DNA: TGTGCCAGCAGTGAAGCGCTTCTCCGCGGGGACGAGCAGTACTTC. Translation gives CASSEALLRGDEQYF.

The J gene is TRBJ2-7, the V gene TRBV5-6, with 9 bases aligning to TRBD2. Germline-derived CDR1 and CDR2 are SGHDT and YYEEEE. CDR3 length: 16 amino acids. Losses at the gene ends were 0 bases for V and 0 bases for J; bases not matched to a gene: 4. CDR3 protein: CASSLEAGGPSYEQYF. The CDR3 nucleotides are TGTGCCAGCAGCTTGGAAGCGGGGGGTCCCTCCTACGAGCAGTACTTC.

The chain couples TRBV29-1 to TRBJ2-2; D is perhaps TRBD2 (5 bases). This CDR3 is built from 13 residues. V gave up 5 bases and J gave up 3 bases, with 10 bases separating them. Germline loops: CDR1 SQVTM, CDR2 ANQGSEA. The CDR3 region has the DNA TGCAGCGTTCAGCGGTCGGACACCGGGGAGCTGTTTTTT. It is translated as CSVQRSDTGELFF.